These 10 T cell receptor beta chains were sequenced from one sample in a study of cytomegalovirus exposure and HLA in healthy donors. Profiled with immunoSEQ multiplex PCR; TCRdb holds only in-frame clones, not every one. The table includes about 220,000 clones, 90% to 95% detected once. Sequences were obtained from PBMCs. These receptors all stem from a woman under 30 in good health and CMV-seronegative.

The genes are TRBV2 and TRBJ1-6, with D tentatively TRBD1 (5 bases). Germline V gene sequence: CDR1 SNHLY, CDR2 FYNNEI. Trimming stripped 6 bases from V and 13 bases from J, with 13 bases between. The CDR3 has 12 residues. CDR3 protein: CASRSERGPLHF. The CDR3 bases are TGTGCCAGCAGAAGCGAACGGGGGCCCCTCCACTTT.

CDR3 residues: CASSTGTGGGYTF. DNA of the CDR3: TGTGCCAGTAGTACTGGGACAGGGGGGGGCTACACCTTC. The J gene is TRBJ1-2, the V gene TRBV19; TRBD1 agrees at 11 bases. The CDR3 has 13 residues. V trimming: 4 bases; J trimming: 8 bases; junction bases outside the gene matches: 3. Germline V lookup: CDR1 LNHDA, CDR2 SQIVND (reference sequence).

This clone has at least ten counts. The V call is TRBV11-3, the J call TRBJ1-1; D is uncertain. Looked up from germline, CDR1 is SGHNT and CDR2 is YENEEA. Trimming pared 1 base from V and 1 base from J, leaving 10 bases between. The CDR3 is 15 amino acids. DNA of the CDR3: TGTGCCAGCAGCTTAGGCGGGGTTGGGAACACTGAAGCTTTCTTT. It encodes CASSLGGVGNTEAFF.

In its sample, this clone was seen once. The V gene is TRBV7-7, the J gene TRBJ2-2, with D tentatively TRBD1 (6 bases). V lost 1 base and J lost 7, with 16 bases in between. The germline gives CDR1 SSHAT, CDR2 FNYEAQ (reference sequence). The CDR3 runs 16 residues. The CDR3 sequence is CASSLGVNREVGELFF. The CDR3, as DNA: TGTGCCAGCAGCTTAGGGGTTAACAGGGAAGTCGGGGAGCTGTTTTTT.

This clone was picked up many times. This chain uses TRBV5-1 with TRBJ1-5; no clear D gene. Trimming removed 4 bases from V and 9 bases from J, with 14 bases in between. From germline, CDR1 is SGHRS and CDR2 YFSETQ. The CDR3 runs 13 residues. CDR3 loop: CASSSDGAGPQHF. The CDR3 nucleotides read TGCGCCAGCAGCAGCGACGGTGCCGGGCCCCAGCATTTT.

This clone was recorded once. The chain joins TRBV5-8 to TRBJ1-2, with TRBD1 identical over 10 bases. The CDR3 contains 14 residues. V was pared by 6 bases and J by 4 bases, with 6 bases of the junction left unmatched. Per the germline V gene, CDR1 is SGHTS and CDR2 is YDEGEE. The DNA of the CDR3 is TGTGCCAGCACCTGGACAGGGGGTCCCTATGGCTACACCTTC. Its protein product is CASTWTGGPYGYTF.

The chain combines TRBV2 with TRBJ2-3; a weak D match, TRBD1 (5 bases). V was pared by 7 bases and J by 4 bases, with 12 bases between. The CDR3 has 13 residues. CDR1 is SNHLY, CDR2 FYNNEI, per germline. The CDR3 DNA sequence: TGTGCCAGCACCCGGATGGGGCCAGATACGCAGTATTTT. Amino acid sequence: CASTRMGPDTQYF. The full variable domain, with the rest looked up from reference TRBV2 and TRBJ2-3, is EPEVTQTPSHQVTQMGQEVILRCVPISNHLYFYWYRQILGQKVEFLVSFYNNEISEKSEIFDDQFSVERPDGSNFTLKIRSTKLEDSAMYFCASTRMGPDTQYFGPGTRLTVL.

This sequence joins TRBV19 and TRBJ2-2; 7 bases are shared with TRBD1. Germline loops: CDR1 LNHDA, CDR2 SQIVND (reference sequence). V shed 4 bases, J shed 3 bases, and the junction held 5 bases outside the gene matches. The CDR3 length is 15 residues. Here the CDR3 reads CASSKKGADTGELFF. CDR3 nucleotide sequence: TGTGCCAGTAGTAAGAAGGGGGCGGACACCGGGGAGCTGTTTTTT. Combining the CDR3 with reference TRBV19 and TRBJ2-2 gives the whole variable domain DGGITQSPKYLFRKEGQNVTLSCEQNLNHDAMYWYRQDPGQGLRLIYYSQIVNDFQKGDIAEGYSVSREKKESFPLTVTSAQKNPTAFYLCASSKKGADTGELFFGEGSRLTVL.

The chain has TRBV4-1 and TRBJ1-5, with 9 bases lining up with TRBD1. V was pared by 4 bases and J by 1 base, with 17 bases of the junction left unmatched. The CDR3 runs to 20 residues. Germline V CDR1 and CDR2: MGHRA, YSYEKL. CDR3 in DNA: TGCGCCAGCAGCCTAGCTTACCGGGACAGGGTAAAAGGGAGCAATCAGCCCCAGCATTTT. Translating it yields CASSLAYRDRVKGSNQPQHF.

This chain's CDR3 is CASSLDGRGYNEQFF. The CDR3 DNA follows: TGTGCCAGCAGCTTGGATGGCAGGGGGTACAATGAGCAGTTCTTC. The chain is built from TRBV5-8 and TRBJ2-1; the match to TRBD1 covers 7 bases. V trimming: 0 bases; J trimming: 4 bases; junction bases outside the gene matches: 4. This CDR3 has 15 residues. Germline CDR1 reads SGHTS; CDR2 reads YDEGEE.